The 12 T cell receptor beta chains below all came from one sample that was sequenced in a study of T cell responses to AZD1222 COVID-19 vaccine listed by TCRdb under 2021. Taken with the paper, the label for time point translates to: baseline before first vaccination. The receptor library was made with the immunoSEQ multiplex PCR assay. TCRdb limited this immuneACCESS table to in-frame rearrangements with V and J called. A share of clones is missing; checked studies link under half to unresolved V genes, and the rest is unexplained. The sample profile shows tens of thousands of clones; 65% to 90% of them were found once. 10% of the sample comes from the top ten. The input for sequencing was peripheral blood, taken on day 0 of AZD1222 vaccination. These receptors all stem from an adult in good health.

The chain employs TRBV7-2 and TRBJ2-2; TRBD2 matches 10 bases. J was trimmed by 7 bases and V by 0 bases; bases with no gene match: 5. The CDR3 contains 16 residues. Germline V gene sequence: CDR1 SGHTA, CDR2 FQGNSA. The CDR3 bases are TGTGCCAGCAGCTTAGCCCCAGCGGGGGGGGTCGGGGAGCTGTTTTTT. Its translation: CASSLAPAGGVGELFF.

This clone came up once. The CDR3 spells CASSQAGAVGQNYGYTF. The CDR3, as DNA: TGTGCCAGCAGCCAAGCTGGGGCCGTGGGACAAAACTATGGCTACACCTTC. The chain is built from TRBV3-1 (or the pseudogene TRBV3-2) and TRBJ1-2; possible D gene TRBD1, 6 bases. Germline lookup yields CDR1 LGHDT and CDR2 YNNKEL (reference sequence). Trimming stripped 1 base from V and 2 bases from J, with 17 bases between. This CDR3 contains 17 residues.

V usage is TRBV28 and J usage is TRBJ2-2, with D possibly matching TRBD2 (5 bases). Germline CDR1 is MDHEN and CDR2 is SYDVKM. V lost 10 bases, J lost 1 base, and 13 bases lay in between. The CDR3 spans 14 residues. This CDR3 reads CAITAERNTGELFF. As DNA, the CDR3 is TGTGCCATCACAGCGGAGAGGAACACCGGGGAGCTGTTTTTT.

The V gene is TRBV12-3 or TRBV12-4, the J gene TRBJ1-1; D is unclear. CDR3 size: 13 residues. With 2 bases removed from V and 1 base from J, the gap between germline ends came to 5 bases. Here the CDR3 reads CASSLTANTEAFF. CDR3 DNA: TGTGCCAGCAGTTTAACAGCGAACACTGAAGCTTTCTTT.

The CDR3 is CASRGDRGINSPLHF. The CDR3 nucleotides read TGTGCCAGCAGAGGGGACAGGGGGATTAATTCACCCCTCCACTTT. The chain combines TRBV27 with TRBJ1-6; 11 bases fit TRBD1. With 6 bases clipped from V and 6 bases from J, the junction kept 4 bases outside the gene matches. The CDR3 spans 15 residues. CDR1 is MNHEY and CDR2 is SMNVEV in the germline V gene (reference sequence).

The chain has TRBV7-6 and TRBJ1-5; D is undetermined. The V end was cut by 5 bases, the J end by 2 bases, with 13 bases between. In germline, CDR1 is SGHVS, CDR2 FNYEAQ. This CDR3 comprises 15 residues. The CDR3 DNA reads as TGTGCCAGCAGCCAGCTGGGCGGAGGCAATCAGCCCCAGCATTTT. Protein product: CASSQLGGGNQPQHF.

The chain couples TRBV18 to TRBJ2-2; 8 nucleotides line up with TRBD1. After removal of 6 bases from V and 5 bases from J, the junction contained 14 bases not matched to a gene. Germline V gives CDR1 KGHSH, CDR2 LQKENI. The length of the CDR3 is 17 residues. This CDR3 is CASSPNDRGRGTGELFF. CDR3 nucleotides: TGTGCCAGCTCCCCCAACGACAGGGGCCGCGGGACCGGGGAGCTGTTTTTT.

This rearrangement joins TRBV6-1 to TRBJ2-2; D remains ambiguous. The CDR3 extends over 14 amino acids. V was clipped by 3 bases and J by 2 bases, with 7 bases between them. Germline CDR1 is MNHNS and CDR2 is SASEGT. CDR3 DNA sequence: TGTGCCAGCAGTGAGTGGGATAACACCGGGGAGCTGTTTTTT. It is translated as CASSEWDNTGELFF.

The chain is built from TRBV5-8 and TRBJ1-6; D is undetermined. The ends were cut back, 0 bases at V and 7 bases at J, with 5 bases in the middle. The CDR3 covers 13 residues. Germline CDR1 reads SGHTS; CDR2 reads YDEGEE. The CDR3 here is CASSLDWNSPLHF. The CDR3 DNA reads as TGTGCCAGCAGCTTGGACTGGAATTCACCCCTCCACTTT.

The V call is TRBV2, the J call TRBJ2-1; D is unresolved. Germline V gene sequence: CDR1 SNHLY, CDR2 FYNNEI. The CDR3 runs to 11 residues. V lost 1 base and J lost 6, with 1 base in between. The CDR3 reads CASSEVNEQFF. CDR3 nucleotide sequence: TGTGCCAGCAGTGAAGTCAATGAGCAGTTCTTC.

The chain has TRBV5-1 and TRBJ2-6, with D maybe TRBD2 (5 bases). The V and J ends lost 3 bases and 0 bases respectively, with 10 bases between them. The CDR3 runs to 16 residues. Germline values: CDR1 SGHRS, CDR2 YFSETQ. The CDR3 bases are TGCGCCAGCAGCTCCCTCGGGATCTCTGGGGCCAACGTCCTGACTTTC. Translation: CASSSLGISGANVLTF.

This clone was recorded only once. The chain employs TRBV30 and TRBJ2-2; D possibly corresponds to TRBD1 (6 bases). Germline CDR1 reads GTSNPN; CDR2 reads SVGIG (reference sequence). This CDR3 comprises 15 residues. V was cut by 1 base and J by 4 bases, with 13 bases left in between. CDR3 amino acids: CAWSARGTSTGELFF. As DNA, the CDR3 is TGTGCCTGGAGTGCCAGGGGTACGAGCACCGGGGAGCTGTTTTTT.